This TCR beta chain was profiled in a study of blood T cell repertoires in COVID-19. Source study methods: Using reference gene primer amplification, nucleated cell counts were estimated. Clones were sequenced by immunoSEQ multiplex PCR, and TCRdb holds only the in-frame ones, with some missing. Clonal size and the V and J genes are those of that table, whereas D and trimming came from the DNA. The data show 100,000 to 150,000 clones, with roughly 82% seen just once and roughly 12% held by the top ten. This clone appeared once. Source material: peripheral blood. This receptor was obtained from a human donor in a cohort sampled during active COVID-19.

This chain's CDR3 is CASSLPGAGAEDTQYF. The CDR3 bases are TGTGCCAGCAGCCTACCCGGGGCAGGGGCGGAAGATACGCAGTATTTT. The chain combines TRBV5-6 with TRBJ2-3, with TRBD1 as a possible D gene (6 bases). The germline CDR1 and CDR2 sequences are SGHDT and YYEEEE. The CDR3 runs 16 residues. Deletions cut 4 bases from V and 5 bases from J, with 20 bases between.